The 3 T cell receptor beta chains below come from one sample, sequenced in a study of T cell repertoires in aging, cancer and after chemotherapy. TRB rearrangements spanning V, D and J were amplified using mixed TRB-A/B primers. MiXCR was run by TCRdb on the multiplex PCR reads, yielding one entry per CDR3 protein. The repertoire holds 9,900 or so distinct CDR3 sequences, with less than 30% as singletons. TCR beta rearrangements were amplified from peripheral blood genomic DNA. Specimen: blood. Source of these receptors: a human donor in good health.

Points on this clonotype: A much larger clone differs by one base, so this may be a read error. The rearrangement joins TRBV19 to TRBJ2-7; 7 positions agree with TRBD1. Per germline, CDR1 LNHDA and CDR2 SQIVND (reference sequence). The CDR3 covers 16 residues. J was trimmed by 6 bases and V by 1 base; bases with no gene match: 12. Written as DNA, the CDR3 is TGTGCCAGTAGTATAGTGGCCGCGACAGGGTCGACCGAGCAGTACTTC. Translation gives CASSIVAATGSTEQYF.

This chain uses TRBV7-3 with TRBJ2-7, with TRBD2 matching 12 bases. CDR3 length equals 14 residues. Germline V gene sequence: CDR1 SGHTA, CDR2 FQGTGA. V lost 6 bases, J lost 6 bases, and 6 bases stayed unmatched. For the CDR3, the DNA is TGTGCCAGCAGTCTAGCGGGAGGGCTTCGCGAGCAGTACTTC. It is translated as CASSLAGGLREQYF.

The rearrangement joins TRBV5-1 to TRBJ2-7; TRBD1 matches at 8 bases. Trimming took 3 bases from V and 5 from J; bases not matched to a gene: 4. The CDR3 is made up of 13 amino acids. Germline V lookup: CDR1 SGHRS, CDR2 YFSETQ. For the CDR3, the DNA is TGCGCCAGCAGCTCAGGACAGGGCGACGAGCAGTACTTC. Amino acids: CASSSGQGDEQYF.